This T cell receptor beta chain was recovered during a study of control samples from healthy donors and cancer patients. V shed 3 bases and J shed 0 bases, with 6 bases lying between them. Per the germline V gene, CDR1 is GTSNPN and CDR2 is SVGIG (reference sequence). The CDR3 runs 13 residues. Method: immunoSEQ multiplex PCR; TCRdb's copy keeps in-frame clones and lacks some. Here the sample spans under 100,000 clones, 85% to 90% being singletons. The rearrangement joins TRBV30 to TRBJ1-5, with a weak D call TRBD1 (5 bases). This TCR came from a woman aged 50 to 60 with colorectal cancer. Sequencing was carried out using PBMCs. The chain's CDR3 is CAWRQDSNQPQHF. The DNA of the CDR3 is TGTGCCTGGAGACAGGATAGCAATCAGCCCCAGCATTTT.